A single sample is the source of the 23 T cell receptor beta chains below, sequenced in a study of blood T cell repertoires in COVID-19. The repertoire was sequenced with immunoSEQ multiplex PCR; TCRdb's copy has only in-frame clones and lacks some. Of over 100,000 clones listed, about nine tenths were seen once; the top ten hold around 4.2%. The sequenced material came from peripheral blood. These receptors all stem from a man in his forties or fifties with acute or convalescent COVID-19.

DNA of the CDR3: TGTGCCAGCGGACAGGGCCTCTACGAGCAGTACTTC. Its translation is CASGQGLYEQYF. This sequence joins TRBV6-5 and TRBJ2-7; 8 bases align to TRBD1. V was pared by 8 bases and J by 3 bases, with 3 bases of the junction left unmatched. Germline V gene lookup returns CDR1 MNHEY and CDR2 SVGAGI. The CDR3 extends over 12 amino acids.

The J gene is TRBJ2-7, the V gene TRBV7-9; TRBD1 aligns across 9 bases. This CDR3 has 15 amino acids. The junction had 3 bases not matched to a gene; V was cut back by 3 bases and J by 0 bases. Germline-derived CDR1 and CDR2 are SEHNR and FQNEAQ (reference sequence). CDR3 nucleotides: TGTGCCAGCAGCTTGAGGACAGGGGACTCCTACGAGCAGTACTTC. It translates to CASSLRTGDSYEQYF.

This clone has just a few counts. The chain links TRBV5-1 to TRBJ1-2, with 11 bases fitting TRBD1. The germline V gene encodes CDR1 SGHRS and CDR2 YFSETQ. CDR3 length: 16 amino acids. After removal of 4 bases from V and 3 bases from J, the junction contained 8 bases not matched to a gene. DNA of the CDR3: TGCGCCAGCAGCCCGAGGACAGGGGGCGCGGACTATGGCTACACCTTC. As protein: CASSPRTGGADYGYTF.

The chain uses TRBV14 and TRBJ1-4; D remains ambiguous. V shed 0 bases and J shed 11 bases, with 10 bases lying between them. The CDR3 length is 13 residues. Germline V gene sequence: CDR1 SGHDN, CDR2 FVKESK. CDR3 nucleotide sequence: TGTGCCAGCAGCCAAGATCGTGGAGGGAAACTGTTTTTT. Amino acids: CASSQDRGGKLFF.

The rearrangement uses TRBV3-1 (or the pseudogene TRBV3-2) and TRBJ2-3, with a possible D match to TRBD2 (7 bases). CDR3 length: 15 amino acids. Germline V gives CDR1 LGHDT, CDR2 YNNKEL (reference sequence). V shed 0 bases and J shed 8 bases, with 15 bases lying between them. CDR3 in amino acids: CASSQEAGAAGTQYF. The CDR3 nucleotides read TGTGCCAGCAGCCAAGAGGCGGGGGCTGCGGGTACGCAGTATTTT.

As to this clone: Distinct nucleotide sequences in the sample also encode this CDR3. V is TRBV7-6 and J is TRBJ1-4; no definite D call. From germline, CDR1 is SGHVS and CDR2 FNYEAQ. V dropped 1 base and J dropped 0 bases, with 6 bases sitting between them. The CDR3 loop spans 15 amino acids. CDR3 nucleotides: TGTGCCAGCAGCTTAGAACCAGCAACTAATGAAAAACTGTTTTTT. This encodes CASSLEPATNEKLFF.

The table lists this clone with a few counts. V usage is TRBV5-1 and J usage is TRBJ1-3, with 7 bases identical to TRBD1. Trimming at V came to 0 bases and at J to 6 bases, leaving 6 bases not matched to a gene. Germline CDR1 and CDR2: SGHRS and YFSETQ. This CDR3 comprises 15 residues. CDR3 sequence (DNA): TGCGCCAGCAGCTTGGTGGCCGGACAGGAAAACACCATATATTTT. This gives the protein CASSLVAGQENTIYF.

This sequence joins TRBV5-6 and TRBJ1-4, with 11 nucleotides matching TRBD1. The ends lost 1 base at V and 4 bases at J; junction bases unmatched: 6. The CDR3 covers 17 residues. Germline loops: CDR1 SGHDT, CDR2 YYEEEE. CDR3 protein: CASSLSGQGGLNEKLFF. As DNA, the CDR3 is TGTGCCAGCAGCTTGTCGGGACAGGGGGGCCTTAATGAAAAACTGTTTTTT. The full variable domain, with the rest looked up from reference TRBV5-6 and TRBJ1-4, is DAGVTQSPTHLIKTRGQQVTLRCSPKSGHDTVSWYQQALGQGPQFIFQYYEEEERQRGNFPDRFSGHQFPNYSSELNVNALLLGDSALYLCASSLSGQGGLNEKLFFGSGTQLSVL.

CDR3 sequence reads: CASRTGYSYEQYF. DNA for the CDR3: TGCGCCAGCAGGACAGGTTACTCCTACGAGCAGTACTTC. This chain connects TRBV5-1 to TRBJ2-7; maybe TRBD1 (6 bases). The CDR3 has 13 amino acids. CDR1 is SGHRS and CDR2 is YFSETQ in the germline V gene. The V gene lost 5 bases and the J gene lost 0 bases, with 9 bases spanning the gap.

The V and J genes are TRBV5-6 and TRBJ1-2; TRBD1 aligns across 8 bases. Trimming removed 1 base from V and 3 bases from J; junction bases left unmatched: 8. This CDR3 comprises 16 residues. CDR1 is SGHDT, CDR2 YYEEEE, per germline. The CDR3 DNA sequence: TGTGCCAGCAGCTTGTACCCAGGGGGCGGCGACTATGGCTACACCTTC. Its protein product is CASSLYPGGGDYGYTF.

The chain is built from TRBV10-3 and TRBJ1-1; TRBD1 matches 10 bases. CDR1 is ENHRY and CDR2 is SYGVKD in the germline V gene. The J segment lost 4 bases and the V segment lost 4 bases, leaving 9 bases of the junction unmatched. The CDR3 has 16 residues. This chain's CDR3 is CAISAKTGGSGTEAFF. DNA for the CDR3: TGTGCCATCAGTGCCAAGACAGGGGGCAGCGGCACTGAAGCTTTCTTT.

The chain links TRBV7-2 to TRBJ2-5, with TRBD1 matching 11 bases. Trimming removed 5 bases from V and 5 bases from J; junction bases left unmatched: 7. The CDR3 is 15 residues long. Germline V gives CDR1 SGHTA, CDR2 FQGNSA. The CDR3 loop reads CASSADRGRLETQYF. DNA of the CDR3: TGTGCCAGCAGCGCGGACAGGGGGCGCTTGGAGACCCAGTACTTC.

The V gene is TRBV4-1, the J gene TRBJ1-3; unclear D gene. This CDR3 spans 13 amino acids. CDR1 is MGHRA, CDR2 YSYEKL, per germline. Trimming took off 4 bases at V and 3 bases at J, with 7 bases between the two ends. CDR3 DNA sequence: TGCGCCAGCAGCCCCGCCAGTGGAAACACCATATATTTT. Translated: CASSPASGNTIYF.

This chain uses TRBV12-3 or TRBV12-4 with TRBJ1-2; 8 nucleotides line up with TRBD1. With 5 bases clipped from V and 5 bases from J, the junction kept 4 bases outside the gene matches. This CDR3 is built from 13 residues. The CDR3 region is CASSVQGEYGYTF. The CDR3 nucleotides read TGTGCCAGCAGTGTACAGGGGGAGTATGGCTACACCTTC.

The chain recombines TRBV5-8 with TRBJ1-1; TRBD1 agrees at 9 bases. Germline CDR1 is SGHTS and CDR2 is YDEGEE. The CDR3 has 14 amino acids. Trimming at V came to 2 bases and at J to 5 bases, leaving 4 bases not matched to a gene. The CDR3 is CASSFGTGRTEAFF. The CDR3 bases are TGTGCCAGCAGCTTTGGGACAGGGAGAACTGAAGCTTTCTTT.

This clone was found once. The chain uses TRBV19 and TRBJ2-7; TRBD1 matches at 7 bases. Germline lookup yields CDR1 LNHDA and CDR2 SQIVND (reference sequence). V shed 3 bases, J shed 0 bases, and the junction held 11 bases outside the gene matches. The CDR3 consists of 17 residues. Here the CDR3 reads CASSITTGTALSYEQYF. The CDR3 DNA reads TGTGCCAGTAGTATTACCACCGGGACAGCGCTCTCCTACGAGCAGTACTTC. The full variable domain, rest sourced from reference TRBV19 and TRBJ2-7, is DGGITQSPKYLFRKEGQNVTLSCEQNLNHDAMYWYRQDPGQGLRLIYYSQIVNDFQKGDIAEGYSVSREKKESFPLTVTSAQKNPTAFYLCASSITTGTALSYEQYFGPGTRLTVT.

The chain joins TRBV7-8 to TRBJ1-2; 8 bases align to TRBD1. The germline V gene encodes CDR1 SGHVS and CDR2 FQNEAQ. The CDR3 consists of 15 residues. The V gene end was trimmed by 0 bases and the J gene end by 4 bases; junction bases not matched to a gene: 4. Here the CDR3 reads CASSLADRGGYGYTF. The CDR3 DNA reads TGTGCCAGCAGCTTAGCCGACAGGGGTGGCTATGGCTACACCTTC.

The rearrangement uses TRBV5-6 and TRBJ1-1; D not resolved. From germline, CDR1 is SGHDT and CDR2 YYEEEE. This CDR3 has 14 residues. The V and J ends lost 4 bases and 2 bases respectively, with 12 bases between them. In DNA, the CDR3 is TGTGCCAGCAGCCTACCGGGAACTAACACTGAAGCTTTCTTT. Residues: CASSLPGTNTEAFF. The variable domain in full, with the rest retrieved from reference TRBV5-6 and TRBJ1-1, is DAGVTQSPTHLIKTRGQQVTLRCSPKSGHDTVSWYQQALGQGPQFIFQYYEEEERQRGNFPDRFSGHQFPNYSSELNVNALLLGDSALYLCASSLPGTNTEAFFGQGTRLTVV.

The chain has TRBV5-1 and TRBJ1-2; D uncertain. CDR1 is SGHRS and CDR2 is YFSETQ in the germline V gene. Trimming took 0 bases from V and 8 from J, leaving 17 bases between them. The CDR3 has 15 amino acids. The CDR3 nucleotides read TGCGCCAGCAGCTTGGGTAGTGCGGGTCCGTCAGGCTACACCTTC. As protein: CASSLGSAGPSGYTF.

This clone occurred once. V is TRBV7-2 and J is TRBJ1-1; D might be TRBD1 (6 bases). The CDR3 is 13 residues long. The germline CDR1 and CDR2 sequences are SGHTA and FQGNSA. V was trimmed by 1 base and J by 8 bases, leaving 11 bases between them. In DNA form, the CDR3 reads TGTGCCAGCAGCTTAGTAGATGGACAGGAAGCTTTCTTT. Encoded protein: CASSLVDGQEAFF.

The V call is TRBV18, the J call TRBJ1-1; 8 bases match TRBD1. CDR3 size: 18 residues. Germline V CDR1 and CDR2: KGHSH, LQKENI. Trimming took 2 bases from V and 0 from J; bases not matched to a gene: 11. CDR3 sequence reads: CASSPAIPGTGLNTEAFF. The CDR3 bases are TGTGCCAGCTCACCAGCAATCCCCGGGACAGGATTGAACACTGAAGCTTTCTTT.

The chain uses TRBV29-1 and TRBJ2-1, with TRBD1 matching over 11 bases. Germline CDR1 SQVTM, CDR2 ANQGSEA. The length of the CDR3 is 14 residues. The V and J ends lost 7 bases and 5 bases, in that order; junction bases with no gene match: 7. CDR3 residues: CSGGTGGNHNEQFF. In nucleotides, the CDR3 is TGCAGCGGGGGGACAGGGGGTAACCACAATGAGCAGTTCTTC.

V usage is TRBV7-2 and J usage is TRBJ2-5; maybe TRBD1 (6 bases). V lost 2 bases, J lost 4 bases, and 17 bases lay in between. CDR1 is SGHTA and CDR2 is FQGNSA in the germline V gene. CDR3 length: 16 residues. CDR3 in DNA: TGTGCCAGCAGCTTACTCAGGGGCGCGGATCGAGAGACCCAGTACTTC. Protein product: CASSLLRGADRETQYF. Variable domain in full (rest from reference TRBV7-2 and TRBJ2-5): GAGVSQSPSNKVTEKGKDVELRCDPISGHTALYWYRQSLGQGLEFLIYFQGNSAPDKSGLPSDRFSAERTGGSVSTLTIQRTQQEDSAVYLCASSLLRGADRETQYFGPGTRLLVL.